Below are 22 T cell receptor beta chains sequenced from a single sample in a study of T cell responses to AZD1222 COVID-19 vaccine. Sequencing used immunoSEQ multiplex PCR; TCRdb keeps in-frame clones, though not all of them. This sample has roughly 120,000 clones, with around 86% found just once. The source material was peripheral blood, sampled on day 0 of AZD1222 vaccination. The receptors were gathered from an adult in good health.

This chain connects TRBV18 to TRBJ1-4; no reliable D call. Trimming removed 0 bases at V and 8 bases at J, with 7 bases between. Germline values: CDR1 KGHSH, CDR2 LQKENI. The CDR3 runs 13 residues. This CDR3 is CASSPPHNEKLFF. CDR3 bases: TGTGCCAGCTCACCACCGCATAACGAAAAACTGTTTTTT.

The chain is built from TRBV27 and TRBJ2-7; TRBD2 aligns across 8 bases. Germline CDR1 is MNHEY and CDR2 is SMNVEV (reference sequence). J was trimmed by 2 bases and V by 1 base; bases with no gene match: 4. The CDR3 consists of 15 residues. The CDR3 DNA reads TGTGCCAGCAGTTTATGGGCGGGAGGTACCTACGAGCAGTACTTC. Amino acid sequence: CASSLWAGGTYEQYF.

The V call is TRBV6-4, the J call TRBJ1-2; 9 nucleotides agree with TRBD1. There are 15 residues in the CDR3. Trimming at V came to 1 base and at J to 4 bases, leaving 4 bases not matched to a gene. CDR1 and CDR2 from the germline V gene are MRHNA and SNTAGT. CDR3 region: CASSDWTGAGYGYTF. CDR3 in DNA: TGTGCCAGCAGTGACTGGACAGGGGCAGGCTATGGCTACACCTTC.

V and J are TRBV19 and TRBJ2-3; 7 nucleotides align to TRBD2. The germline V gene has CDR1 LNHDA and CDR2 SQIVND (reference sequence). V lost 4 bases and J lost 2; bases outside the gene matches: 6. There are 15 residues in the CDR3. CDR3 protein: CASSTLAVPTDTQYF. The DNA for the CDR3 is TGTGCCAGTAGTACCCTAGCGGTTCCCACAGATACGCAGTATTTT.

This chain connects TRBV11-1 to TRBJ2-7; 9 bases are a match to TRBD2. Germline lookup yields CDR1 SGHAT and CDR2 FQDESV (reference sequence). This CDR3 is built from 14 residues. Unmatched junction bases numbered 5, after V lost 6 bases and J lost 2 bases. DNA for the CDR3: TGTGCCAGCAGAACGACTAGCGGAACCTACGAGCAGTACTTC. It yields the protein CASRTTSGTYEQYF.

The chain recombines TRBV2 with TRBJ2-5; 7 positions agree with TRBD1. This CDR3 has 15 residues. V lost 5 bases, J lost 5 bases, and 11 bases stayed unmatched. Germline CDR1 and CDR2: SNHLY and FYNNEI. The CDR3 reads CASSLKTGWGETQYF. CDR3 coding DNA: TGTGCCAGCAGTCTAAAGACAGGGTGGGGGGAGACCCAGTACTTC.

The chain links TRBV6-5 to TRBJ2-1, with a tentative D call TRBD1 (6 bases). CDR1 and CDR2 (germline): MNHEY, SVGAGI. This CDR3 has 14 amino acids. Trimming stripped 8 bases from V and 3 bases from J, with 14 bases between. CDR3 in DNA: TGTGCCAGCGTACCCGACAGGTTCTACAATGAGCAGTTCTTC. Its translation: CASVPDRFYNEQFF.

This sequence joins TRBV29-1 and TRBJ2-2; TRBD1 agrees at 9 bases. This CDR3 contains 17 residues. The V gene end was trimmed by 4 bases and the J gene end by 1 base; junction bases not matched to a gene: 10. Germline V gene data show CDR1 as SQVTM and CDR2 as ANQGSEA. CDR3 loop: CSVGRAGTGLNTGELFF. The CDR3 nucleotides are TGCAGCGTTGGTCGCGCCGGGACAGGGTTGAACACCGGGGAGCTGTTTTTT.

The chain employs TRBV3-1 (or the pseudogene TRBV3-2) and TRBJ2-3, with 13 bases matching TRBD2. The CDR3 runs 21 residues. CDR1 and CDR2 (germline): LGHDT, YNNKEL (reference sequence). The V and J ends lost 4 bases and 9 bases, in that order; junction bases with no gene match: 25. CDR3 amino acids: CASSRKLAGGPTPPHVGTQYF. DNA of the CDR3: TGTGCCAGCAGCCGAAAACTAGCGGGAGGGCCGACCCCTCCCCACGTAGGGACGCAGTATTTT.

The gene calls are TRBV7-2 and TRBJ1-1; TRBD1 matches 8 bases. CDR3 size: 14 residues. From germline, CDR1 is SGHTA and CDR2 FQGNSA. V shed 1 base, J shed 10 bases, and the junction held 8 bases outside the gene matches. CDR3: CASSLDRGIGTAFF. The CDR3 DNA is TGTGCCAGCAGCTTAGACAGGGGGATTGGCACAGCTTTCTTT.

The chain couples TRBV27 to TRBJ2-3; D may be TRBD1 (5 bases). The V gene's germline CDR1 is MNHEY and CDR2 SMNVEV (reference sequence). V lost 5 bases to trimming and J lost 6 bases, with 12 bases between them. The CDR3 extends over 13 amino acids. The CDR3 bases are TGTGCCAGCAGTAACCAGGGCTCCGATACGCAGTATTTT. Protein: CASSNQGSDTQYF.

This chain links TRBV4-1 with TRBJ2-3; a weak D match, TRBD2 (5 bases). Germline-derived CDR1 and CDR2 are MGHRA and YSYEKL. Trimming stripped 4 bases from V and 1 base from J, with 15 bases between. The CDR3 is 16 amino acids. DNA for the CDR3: TGCGCCAGCAGCCTATACCAGACTATTGGCACAGATACGCAGTATTTT. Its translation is CASSLYQTIGTDTQYF.

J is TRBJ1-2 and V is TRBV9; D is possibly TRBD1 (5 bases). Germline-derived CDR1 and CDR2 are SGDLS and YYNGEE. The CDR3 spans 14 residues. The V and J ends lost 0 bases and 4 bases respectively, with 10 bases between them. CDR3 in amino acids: CASSVDRTVYGYTF. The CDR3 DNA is TGTGCCAGCAGCGTAGACAGGACCGTCTATGGCTACACCTTC.

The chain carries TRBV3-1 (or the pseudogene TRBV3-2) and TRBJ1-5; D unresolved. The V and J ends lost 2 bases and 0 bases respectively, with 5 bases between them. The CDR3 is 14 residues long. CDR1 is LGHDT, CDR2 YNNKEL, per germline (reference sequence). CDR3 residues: CASSQYYSNQPQHF. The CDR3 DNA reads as TGTGCCAGCAGCCAATACTATAGCAATCAGCCCCAGCATTTT.

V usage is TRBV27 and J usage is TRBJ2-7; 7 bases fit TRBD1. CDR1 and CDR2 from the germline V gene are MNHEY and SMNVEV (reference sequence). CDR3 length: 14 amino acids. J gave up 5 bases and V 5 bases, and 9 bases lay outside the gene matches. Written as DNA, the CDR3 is TGTGCCAGCAGTCTGCAACCGACAGGGAACGAGCAGTACTTC. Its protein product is CASSLQPTGNEQYF.

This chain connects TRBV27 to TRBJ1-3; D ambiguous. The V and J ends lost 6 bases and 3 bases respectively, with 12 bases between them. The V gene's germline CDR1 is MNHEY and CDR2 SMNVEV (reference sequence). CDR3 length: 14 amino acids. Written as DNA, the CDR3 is TGTGCCAGCAGCTCGGGAGTAAATGGAAACACCATATATTTT. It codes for CASSSGVNGNTIYF.

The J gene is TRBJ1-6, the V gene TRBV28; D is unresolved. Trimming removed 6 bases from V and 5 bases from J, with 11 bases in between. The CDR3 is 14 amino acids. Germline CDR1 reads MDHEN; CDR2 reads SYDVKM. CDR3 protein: CASSRFRHNSPLHF. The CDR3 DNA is TGTGCCAGCAGCCGGTTTCGACATAATTCACCCCTCCACTTT.

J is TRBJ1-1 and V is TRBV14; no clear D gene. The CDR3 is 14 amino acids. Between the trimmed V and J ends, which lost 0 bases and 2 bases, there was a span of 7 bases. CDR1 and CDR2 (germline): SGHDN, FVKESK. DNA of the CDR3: TGTGCCAGCAGCCAAGACATAGGCAACACTGAAGCTTTCTTT. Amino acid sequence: CASSQDIGNTEAFF.

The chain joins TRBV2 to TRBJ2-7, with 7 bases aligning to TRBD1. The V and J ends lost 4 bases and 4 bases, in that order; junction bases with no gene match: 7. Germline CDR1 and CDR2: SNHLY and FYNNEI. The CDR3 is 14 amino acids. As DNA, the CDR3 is TGTGCCAGCAGTGTTCGGGACAGTAAATACGAGCAGTACTTC. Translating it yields CASSVRDSKYEQYF.

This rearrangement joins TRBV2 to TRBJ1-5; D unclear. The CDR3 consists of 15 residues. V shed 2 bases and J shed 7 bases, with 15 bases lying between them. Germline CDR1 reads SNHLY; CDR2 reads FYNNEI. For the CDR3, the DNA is TGTGCCAGCAGTGAAATGGGGATCAGTGGCCAGCCCCAGCATTTT. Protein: CASSEMGISGQPQHF.

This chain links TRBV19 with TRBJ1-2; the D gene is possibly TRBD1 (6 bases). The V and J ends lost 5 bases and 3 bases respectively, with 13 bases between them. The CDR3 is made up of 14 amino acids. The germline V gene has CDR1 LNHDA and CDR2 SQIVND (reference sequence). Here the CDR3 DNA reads TGTGCCAGTAGTTCCCGGACAGTTTACTATGGCTACACCTTC. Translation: CASSSRTVYYGYTF.

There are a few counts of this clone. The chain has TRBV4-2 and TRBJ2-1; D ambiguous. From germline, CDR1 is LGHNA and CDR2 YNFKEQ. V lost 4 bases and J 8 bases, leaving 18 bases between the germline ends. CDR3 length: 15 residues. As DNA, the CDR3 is TGTGCCAGCAGCCCCCGACTCCTCTACCGCGATGAGCAGTTCTTC. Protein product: CASSPRLLYRDEQFF.